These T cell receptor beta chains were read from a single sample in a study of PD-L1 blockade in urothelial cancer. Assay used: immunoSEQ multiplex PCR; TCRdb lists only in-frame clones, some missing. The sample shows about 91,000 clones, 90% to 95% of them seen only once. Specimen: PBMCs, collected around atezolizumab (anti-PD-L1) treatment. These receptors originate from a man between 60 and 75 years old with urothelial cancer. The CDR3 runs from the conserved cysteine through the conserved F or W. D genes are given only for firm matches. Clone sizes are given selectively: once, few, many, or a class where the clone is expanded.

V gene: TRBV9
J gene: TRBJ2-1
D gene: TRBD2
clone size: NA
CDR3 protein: CASSVGAGAYNEQFF
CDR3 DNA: TGTGCCAGCAGCGTAGGAGCGGGGGCTTACAATGAGCAGTTCTTC

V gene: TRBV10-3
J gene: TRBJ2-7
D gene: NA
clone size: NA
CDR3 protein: CAITHTGTPYEQYF
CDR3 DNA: TGTGCCATCACCCACACAGGGACCCCCTACGAGCAGTACTTC

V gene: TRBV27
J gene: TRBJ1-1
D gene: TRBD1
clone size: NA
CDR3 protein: CASSLGQGARTEAFF
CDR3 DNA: TGTGCCAGCAGTTTAGGGCAGGGGGCGAGGACTGAAGCTTTCTTT

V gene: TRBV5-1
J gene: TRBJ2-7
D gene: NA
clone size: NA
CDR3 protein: CASSSVRQLYEQYF
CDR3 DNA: TGCGCCAGCAGCTCCGTGAGGCAGCTTTACGAGCAGTACTTC

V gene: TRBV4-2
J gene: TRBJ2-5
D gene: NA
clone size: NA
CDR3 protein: CASSQAGNQETQYF
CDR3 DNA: TGTGCCAGCAGCCAAGCGGGGAACCAAGAGACCCAGTACTTC

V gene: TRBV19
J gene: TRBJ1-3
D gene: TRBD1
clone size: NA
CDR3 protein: CASRRTDRGLGAGNTIYF
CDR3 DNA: TGTGCCAGTAGAAGAACGGACAGGGGGCTTGGTGCTGGAAACACCATATATTTT

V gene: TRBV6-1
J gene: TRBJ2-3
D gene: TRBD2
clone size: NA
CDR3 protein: CASTYGRETDTQYF
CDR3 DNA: TGTGCCAGCACCTACGGGAGGGAAACAGATACGCAGTATTTT

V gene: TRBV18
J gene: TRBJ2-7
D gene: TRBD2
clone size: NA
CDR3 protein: CASSPAASGVDEQYF
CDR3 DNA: TGTGCCAGCTCACCAGCGGCTAGCGGGGTTGACGAGCAGTACTTC

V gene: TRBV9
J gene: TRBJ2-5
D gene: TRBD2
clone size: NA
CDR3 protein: CASSVGASAGGQETQYF
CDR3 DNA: TGTGCCAGCAGCGTAGGGGCGTCGGCGGGGGGCCAAGAGACCCAGTACTTC

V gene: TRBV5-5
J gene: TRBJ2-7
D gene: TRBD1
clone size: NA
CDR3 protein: CASSSGTGGYEQYF
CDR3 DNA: TGTGCCAGCAGCTCCGGGACAGGGGGCTACGAGCAGTACTTC

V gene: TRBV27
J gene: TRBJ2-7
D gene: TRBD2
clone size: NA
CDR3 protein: CASSLGGGTSGPEQYF
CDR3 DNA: TGTGCCAGCAGTTTAGGCGGGGGGACTAGCGGCCCCGAGCAGTACTTC

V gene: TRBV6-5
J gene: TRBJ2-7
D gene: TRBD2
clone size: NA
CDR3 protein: CASSTSASPPYEQYF
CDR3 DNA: TGTGCCAGCAGTACTAGCGCGTCCCCCCCCTACGAGCAGTACTTC

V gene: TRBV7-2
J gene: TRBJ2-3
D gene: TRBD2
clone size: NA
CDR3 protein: CASSPRLAGGTDTQYF
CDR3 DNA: TGTGCCAGCAGTCCCCGACTAGCGGGAGGCACAGATACGCAGTATTTT

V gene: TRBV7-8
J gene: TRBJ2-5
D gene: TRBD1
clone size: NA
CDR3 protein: CASSPVRTGGRETQYF
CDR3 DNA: TGTGCCAGCAGCCCGGTTAGGACAGGGGGGCGAGAGACCCAGTACTTC

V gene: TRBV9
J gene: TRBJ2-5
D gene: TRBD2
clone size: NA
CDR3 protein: CASSIASGTTEETQYF
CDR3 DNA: TGTGCCAGCAGCATTGCTAGCGGGACAACAGAAGAGACCCAGTACTTC

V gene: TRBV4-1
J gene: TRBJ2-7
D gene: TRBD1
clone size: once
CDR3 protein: CASSQGHRGNEQYF
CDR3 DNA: TGCGCCAGCAGCCAAGGGCACAGGGGGAACGAGCAGTACTTC

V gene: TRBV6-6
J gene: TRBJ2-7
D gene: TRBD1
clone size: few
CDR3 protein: CASNVQGAYEQYF
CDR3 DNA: TGTGCCAGCAATGTACAGGGGGCCTACGAGCAGTACTTC

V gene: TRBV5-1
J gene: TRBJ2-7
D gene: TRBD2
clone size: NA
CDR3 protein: CASNEPGGGEQYF
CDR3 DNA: TGCGCCAGCAATGAGCCCGGGGGGGGCGAGCAGTACTTC

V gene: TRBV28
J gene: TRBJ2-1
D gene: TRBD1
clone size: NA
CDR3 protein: CASSLYTLDRGSEQFF
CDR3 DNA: TGTGCCAGCAGTTTATATACCCTCGACAGGGGGTCTGAGCAGTTCTTC

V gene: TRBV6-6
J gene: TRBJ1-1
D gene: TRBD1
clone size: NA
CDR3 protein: CASSYGWDSAEAFF
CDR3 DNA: TGTGCCAGCAGTTACGGCTGGGACAGTGCTGAAGCTTTCTTT

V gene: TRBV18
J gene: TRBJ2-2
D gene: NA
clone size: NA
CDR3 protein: CASSPPGGYTGELFF
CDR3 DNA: TGTGCCAGCTCACCACCCGGAGGCTACACCGGGGAGCTGTTTTTT

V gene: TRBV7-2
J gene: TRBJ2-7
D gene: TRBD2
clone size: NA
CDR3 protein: CASRAGGALTPPYF
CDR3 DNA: TGTGCCAGCCGGGCGGGAGGGGCCCTCACCCCCCCGTACTTC

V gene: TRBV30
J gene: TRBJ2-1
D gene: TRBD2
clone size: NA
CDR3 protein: CAWRGLAGVNEQFF
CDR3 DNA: TGTGCCTGGAGGGGACTAGCGGGAGTCAATGAGCAGTTCTTC

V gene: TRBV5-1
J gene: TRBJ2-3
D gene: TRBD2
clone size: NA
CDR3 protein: CASSSIAGGGDTQYF
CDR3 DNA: TGCGCCAGCAGCTCTATAGCGGGAGGCGGGGATACGCAGTATTTT

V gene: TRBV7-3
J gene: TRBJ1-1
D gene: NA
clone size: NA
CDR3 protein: CASSRRRGTEAFF
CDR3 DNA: TGTGCCAGCAGCCGTCGGCGAGGCACTGAAGCTTTCTTT

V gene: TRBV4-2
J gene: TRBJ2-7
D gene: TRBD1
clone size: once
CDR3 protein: CASSQEKMADRAHEQYF
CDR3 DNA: TGTGCCAGCAGCCAAGAAAAAATGGCGGACAGGGCCCACGAGCAGTACTTC

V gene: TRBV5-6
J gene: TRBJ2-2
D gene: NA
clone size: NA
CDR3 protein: CASSLFETANTGELFF
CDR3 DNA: TGTGCCAGCAGCTTGTTCGAGACAGCAAACACCGGGGAGCTGTTTTTT

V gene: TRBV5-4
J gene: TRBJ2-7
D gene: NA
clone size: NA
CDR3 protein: CASSTQGGAGKYEQYF
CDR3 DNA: TGTGCCAGCAGCACCCAGGGCGGGGCAGGGAAGTACGAGCAGTACTTC

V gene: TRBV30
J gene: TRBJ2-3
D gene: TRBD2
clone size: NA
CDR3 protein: CAWSQGLAPSTDTQYF
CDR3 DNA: TGTGCCTGGAGCCAAGGACTAGCCCCAAGCACAGATACGCAGTATTTT

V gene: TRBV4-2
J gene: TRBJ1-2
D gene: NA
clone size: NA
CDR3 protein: CASSQESWAGNVFYGYTF
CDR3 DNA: TGTGCCAGCAGCCAAGAAAGCTGGGCAGGAAACGTGTTCTATGGCTACACCTTC

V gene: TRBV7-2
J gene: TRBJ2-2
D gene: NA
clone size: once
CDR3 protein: CASSPPFGVTGELFF
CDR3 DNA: TGTGCCAGCAGCCCCCCTTTCGGAGTCACCGGGGAGCTGTTTTTT

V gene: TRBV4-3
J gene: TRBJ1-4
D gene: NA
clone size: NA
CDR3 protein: CASSQVNRLGEKLFF
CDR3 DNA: TGCGCCAGCAGCCAAGTGAACAGGCTAGGGGAAAAACTGTTTTTT

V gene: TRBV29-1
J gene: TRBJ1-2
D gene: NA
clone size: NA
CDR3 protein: CSVVTPGGKSYGYTF
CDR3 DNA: TGCAGCGTTGTCACCCCCGGGGGGAAAAGCTATGGCTACACCTTC

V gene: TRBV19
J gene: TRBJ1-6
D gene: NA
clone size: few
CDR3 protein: CASSPDSHNSPLHF
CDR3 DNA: TGTGCCAGTAGCCCCGACAGTCACAATTCACCCCTCCACTTT

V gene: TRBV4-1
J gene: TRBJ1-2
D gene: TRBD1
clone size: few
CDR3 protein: CASSQDPDRVRTYGYTF
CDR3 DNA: TGCGCCAGCAGCCAAGATCCGGACAGGGTAAGGACCTATGGCTACACCTTC

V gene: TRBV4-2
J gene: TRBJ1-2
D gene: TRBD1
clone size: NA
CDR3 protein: CASSQPTGNYGYTF
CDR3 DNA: TGTGCCAGCAGCCAGCCGACAGGGAACTATGGCTACACCTTC

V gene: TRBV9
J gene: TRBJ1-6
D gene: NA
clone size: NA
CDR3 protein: CASSPTRSGDSPLHF
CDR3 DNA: TGTGCCAGCAGCCCCACTCGTTCGGGGGATTCACCCCTCCACTTT

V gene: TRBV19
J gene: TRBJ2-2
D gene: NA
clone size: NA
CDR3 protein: CASMGALDTGELFF
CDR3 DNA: TGTGCCAGTATGGGCGCCCTGGACACCGGGGAGCTGTTTTTT

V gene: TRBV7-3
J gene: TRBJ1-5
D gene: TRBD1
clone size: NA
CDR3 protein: CASSPDSGQGDGGNQPQHF
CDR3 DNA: TGTGCCAGCAGCCCGGACTCAGGACAGGGCGATGGGGGAAATCAGCCCCAGCATTTT

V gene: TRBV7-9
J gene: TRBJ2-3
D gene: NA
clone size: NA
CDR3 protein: CASSLSGSTDTQYF
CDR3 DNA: TGTGCCAGCAGCTTGAGCGGAAGCACAGATACGCAGTATTTT

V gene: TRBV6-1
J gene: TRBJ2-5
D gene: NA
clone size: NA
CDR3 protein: CASKKADFGETQYF
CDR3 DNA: TGTGCCAGCAAAAAAGCTGATTTCGGGGAGACCCAGTACTTC

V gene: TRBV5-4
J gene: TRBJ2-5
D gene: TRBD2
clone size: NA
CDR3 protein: CASSWWGGGQETQYF
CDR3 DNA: TGTGCCAGCAGCTGGTGGGGGGGTGGACAAGAGACCCAGTACTTC

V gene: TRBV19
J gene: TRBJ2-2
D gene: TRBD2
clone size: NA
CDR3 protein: CASSKTSGGRNTGELFF
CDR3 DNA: TGTGCCAGTAGTAAGACTAGCGGGGGGAGAAACACCGGGGAGCTGTTTTTT

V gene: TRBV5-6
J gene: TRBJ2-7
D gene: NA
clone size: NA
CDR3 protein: CASSLALSSYEQYF
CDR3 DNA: TGTGCCAGCAGCTTGGCTCTCAGTTCCTACGAGCAGTACTTC